This T cell receptor beta chain was recorded in a study of T cells in localized non-small cell lung cancer. Study findings and constraints: Overall survival was longer when the density of T cells in the blood was higher. A median of about 60 of the top 100 tumor clones appeared in adjacent lung, which was paired and uninvolved. Uninvolved adjacent lung had more T cell clonality than any other tissue, topping tumor.

TCRdb's copy holds only in-frame clones and misses some; the assay was immunoSEQ multiplex PCR. This table has more than 1,100 clones, 30% appearing once. Germline V gene sequence: CDR1 MNHGY, CDR2 SAAAGT. The CDR3 has 14 amino acids. V shed 8 bases, J shed 2 bases, and the junction held 6 bases outside the gene matches. Comments on this clone: Its antigen is currently unknown.

The receptor was isolated from a male donor aged 60 or over with stage II squamous cell lung carcinoma. The rearrangement links TRBV6-8 to TRBJ1-5; 7 bases agree with TRBD1. This material consisted of lung tumor tissue, taken before any cancer treatment. Written as DNA, the CDR3 is TGTGCCAGCGGTGACAGGGTGGGCAATCAGCCCCAGCATTTT. Translated: CASGDRVGNQPQHF.